This record covers a single T cell receptor beta chain. The antigen remains undetermined. Enrolled patients, whose metastatic non-small-cell lung cancer was chemo-refractory, received focal radiation plus CTLA-4 blockade with ipilimumab. Repertoires were generated with immunoSEQ multiplex PCR, while TCRdb's copy carries only in-frame clones and drops some. The table lists about 80,000 clones, roughly 86% of them singletons. The record originates from a study of radiotherapy plus CTLA-4 blockade in lung cancer. Overall study: Among patients, approximately 17% showed objective responses, and 30% to 40% had disease control.

The study, taken as a whole, reports: The best prediction of response reportedly came from early blood T cell clone dynamics, with interferon-beta.

The germline gives CDR1 ENHRY, CDR2 SYGVKD. Trimming left V 11 bases short and J 7 bases short, with 12 bases between. This CDR3 contains 10 residues. The TCR originated in a human donor with non-small cell lung cancer who had stable disease on radiotherapy plus ipilimumab. Sequences were derived from peripheral blood, sampled from a patient treated with radiotherapy plus ipilimumab. The V and J genes are TRBV10-3 and TRBJ2-7, with unresolved D. The CDR3 nucleotides are TGTGCCTTTTTCGTTGATGAGCAGTACTTC. Translated, it gives CAFFVDEQYF.